One and the same sample provided the 12 T cell receptor beta chains below, sequenced in a study of blood T cell repertoires in COVID-19. Sequencing used immunoSEQ multiplex PCR; TCRdb keeps in-frame clones, though not all of them. The sample carries 140,000 to 150,000 clones, around four fifths recorded once. Sequences were obtained from peripheral blood. The receptors were gathered from a woman in her thirties or forties with active or convalescent COVID-19.

V and J are TRBV19 and TRBJ1-2; D not certain. The CDR3 extends over 15 amino acids. Germline V gene sequence: CDR1 LNHDA, CDR2 SQIVND (reference sequence). Deletions cut 3 bases from V and 5 bases from J, with 16 bases between. The CDR3, as DNA: TGTGCCAGTAGTATTAGCTTACTCGGTGGATATGGCTACACCTTC. Its translation: CASSISLLGGYGYTF.

This clone occurred once. This chain joins TRBV19 and TRBJ2-4; 8 nucleotides match TRBD1. This CDR3 is 15 amino acids long. CDR1 is LNHDA, CDR2 SQIVND, per germline (reference sequence). V lost 8 bases to trimming and J lost 1 base; unmatched junction nucleotides: 7. CDR3 region: CASETGARAKNIQYF. The CDR3 DNA is TGTGCCAGTGAGACAGGGGCGCGGGCCAAAAACATTCAGTACTTC.

V and J are TRBV27 and TRBJ2-7, with a possible D match to TRBD2 (5 bases). Germline CDR1 MNHEY, CDR2 SMNVEV (reference sequence). This CDR3 contains 15 residues. V was clipped by 3 bases and J by 7 bases, with 19 bases between them. CDR3 amino acids: CASSLGSGGSFEQYF. CDR3 in DNA: TGTGCCAGCAGTTTGGGGAGCGGTGGGAGTTTTGAGCAGTACTTC.

The CDR3 DNA is TGCAGCACATTACAGGGCTTCACCGGGGAGCTGTTTTTT. Residues: CSTLQGFTGELFF. The chain is built from TRBV29-1 and TRBJ2-2; TRBD1 is a possible D gene (6 bases). This CDR3 spans 13 amino acids. V was pared by 8 bases and J by 4 bases, with 14 bases between. The germline gives CDR1 SQVTM, CDR2 ANQGSEA.

The V call is TRBV19, the J call TRBJ1-5; the D gene is possibly TRBD1 (5 bases). The CDR3 spans 16 residues. Germline V gene data show CDR1 as LNHDA and CDR2 as SQIVND (reference sequence). V lost 1 base and J lost 4, with 14 bases in between. The CDR3 DNA sequence: TGTGCCAGTAGTATAGCTTTGACAGTTGAGAATCAGCCCCAGCATTTT. Its translation: CASSIALTVENQPQHF.

This clone was found a few times. The J gene is TRBJ2-7, the V gene TRBV5-4, with 10 bases fitting TRBD2. The V gene end was trimmed by 0 bases and the J gene end by 0 bases; junction bases not matched to a gene: 3. CDR1 is SGHNT, CDR2 YYREEE, per germline (reference sequence). The length of the CDR3 is 16 residues. CDR3 nucleotide sequence: TGTGCCAGCAGCTTGGATCCTAGCGGGAGCTCCTACGAGCAGTACTTC. Amino acids: CASSLDPSGSSYEQYF.

This clone appeared once. J is TRBJ1-2 and V is TRBV2; TRBD1 might be the D (6 bases). The CDR3 totals 13 residues. Germline CDR1 reads SNHLY; CDR2 reads FYNNEI. The ends were cut back, 4 bases at V and 3 bases at J, with 9 bases in the middle. The DNA of the CDR3 is TGTGCCAGCAGTGGCAGGGGTTACTATGGCTACACCTTC. Translated: CASSGRGYYGYTF.

The chain couples TRBV28 to TRBJ1-1, with a weak D call TRBD1 (6 bases). Trimming took 4 bases from V and 1 from J, leaving 10 bases between them. There are 14 residues in the CDR3. Germline CDR1 reads MDHEN; CDR2 reads SYDVKM. CDR3 in DNA: TGTGCCAGCAGTTCCGGGACACCGAACACTGAAGCTTTCTTT. Its translation is CASSSGTPNTEAFF.

In regard to this clone: The same CDR3 is also encoded by other DNA sequences in this sample. The chain uses TRBV7-2 and TRBJ1-2; D gene ambiguous. The germline V gene has CDR1 SGHTA and CDR2 FQGNSA. With 1 base removed from V and 8 bases from J, the gap between germline ends came to 8 bases. The CDR3 contains 12 residues. The DNA of the CDR3 is TGTGCCAGCAGCTTAGATAGGGAGGGCTACACCTTC. Its protein product is CASSLDREGYTF.

V and J are TRBV5-6 and TRBJ1-6; TRBD1 is a possible D gene (6 bases). From germline, CDR1 is SGHDT and CDR2 YYEEEE. With 6 bases removed from V and 11 bases from J, the gap between germline ends came to 12 bases. CDR3 length: 12 residues. The DNA for the CDR3 is TGTGCCAGCACCTTATCAGGGGCACCCCTCCACTTT. As protein: CASTLSGAPLHF.

This clone appeared once. The rearrangement uses TRBV4-2 and TRBJ1-1, with no clear D. Germline loops: CDR1 LGHNA, CDR2 YNFKEQ. V lost 1 base and J lost 1, with 10 bases in between. This CDR3 spans 15 amino acids. The CDR3 reads CASSQATTGNTEAFF. CDR3 bases: TGTGCCAGCAGCCAAGCGACTACGGGGAACACTGAAGCTTTCTTT.

This clone appeared a few times. Other nucleotide sequences in the sample specify the same CDR3. The CDR3, as DNA: TGTGCCAGCAGTTTCAGTGAAGCTTTCTTT. This encodes CASSFSEAFF. V is TRBV12-3 or TRBV12-4 and J is TRBJ1-1; D gene uncertain. CDR3 length: 10 amino acids. V gave up 3 bases and J gave up 7 bases, with 3 bases separating them.